These 21 T cell receptor beta chains were sequenced from one sample in a study of blood T cell repertoires in COVID-19. Sequencing was performed with immunoSEQ multiplex PCR; in TCRdb, only in-frame clones are kept and a portion is missing. In the table there are over 55,000 clones, over 80% of which are singletons. Sequencing was performed on peripheral blood. The receptors come from a human donor in a cohort sampled during active COVID-19.

The chain employs TRBV18 and TRBJ1-3, with D unresolved. This CDR3 is built from 13 residues. Germline V gene lookup returns CDR1 KGHSH and CDR2 LQKENI. The V end was cut by 6 bases, the J end by 6 bases, with 12 bases between. Here the CDR3 reads CASSSVPVNTIYF. The CDR3 bases are TGTGCCAGCTCCTCCGTTCCCGTAAACACCATATATTTT.

This chain connects TRBV2 to TRBJ2-2; 7 nucleotides agree with TRBD2. The J segment lost 4 bases and the V segment lost 3 bases, leaving 11 bases of the junction unmatched. Germline V gene sequence: CDR1 SNHLY, CDR2 FYNNEI. The CDR3 spans 17 residues. CDR3 protein: CASSDGGRGWSTGELFF. As DNA, the CDR3 is TGTGCCAGCAGTGATGGGGGGAGGGGTTGGAGCACCGGGGAGCTGTTTTTT.

The count of this clone is one. V usage is TRBV9 and J usage is TRBJ2-1, with 7 bases aligning to TRBD2. This CDR3 comprises 16 residues. Germline CDR1 SGDLS, CDR2 YYNGEE. V dropped 0 bases and J dropped 2; count of bases not matched to a gene: 5. Written as DNA, the CDR3 is TGTGCCAGCAGCGTAGCTAGTGGGGGGGCCTACAATGAGCAGTTCTTC. Translation gives CASSVASGGAYNEQFF. The full variable domain, its missing parts supplied by reference TRBV9 and TRBJ2-1, is DSGVTQTPKHLITATGQRVTLRCSPRSGDLSVYWYQQSLDQGLQFLIQYYNGEERAKGNILERFSAQQFPDLHSELNLSSLELGDSALYFCASSVASGGAYNEQFFGPGTRLTVL.

This clone was seen only once. The chain has TRBV5-3 and TRBJ1-1; D gene uncertain. TRBV5-3 qualifies as an ORF whose function is uncertain. This CDR3 comprises 14 residues. Deletions cut 2 bases from V and 3 bases from J, with 11 bases between. The CDR3 loop reads CARSFRGLDTEAFF. For the CDR3, the DNA is TGTGCCAGAAGCTTTAGAGGGTTGGACACTGAAGCTTTCTTT.

This chain joins TRBV25-1 and TRBJ2-7, with 8 positions matching TRBD1. This CDR3 has 15 amino acids. Germline V gene data show CDR1 as MGHDK and CDR2 as SYGVNS. V shed 2 bases and J 6 bases; nucleotides not matched to a gene: 9. CDR3 loop: CASSERTGKMIEQYF. CDR3 coding DNA: TGTGCCAGCAGTGAAAGGACAGGGAAGATGATCGAGCAGTACTTC.

This chain joins TRBV5-5 and TRBJ2-7, with D maybe TRBD1 (5 bases). CDR1 and CDR2 (germline): SGHKS, YYEKEE (reference sequence). The CDR3 contains 15 residues. V lost 0 bases and J 5 bases, leaving 15 bases between the germline ends. CDR3 residues: CASSLVTPGINEQYF. The CDR3 nucleotides are TGTGCCAGCAGCTTGGTTACCCCAGGGATCAACGAGCAGTACTTC.

This sequence joins TRBV2 and TRBJ2-3; 7 nucleotides line up with TRBD2. Germline CDR1 is SNHLY and CDR2 is FYNNEI. Trimming cost V 7 bases and J 2 bases; bases outside gene matches: 12. CDR3 length equals 16 residues. CDR3 DNA sequence: TGTGCCAGCAATGGTGGCGGGGGATATGACACAGATACGCAGTATTTT. Its protein product is CASNGGGGYDTDTQYF.

This chain uses TRBV7-9 with TRBJ1-6; D not certain. The CDR3 is 12 amino acids. Per germline, CDR1 SEHNR and CDR2 FQNEAQ (reference sequence). The V gene lost 1 base and the J gene lost 19 bases, with 14 bases spanning the gap. CDR3 in amino acids: CASSLVEDLLHF. Written as DNA, the CDR3 is TGTGCCAGCAGCTTAGTGGAGGATCTCCTTCACTTT.

The rearrangement links TRBV9 to TRBJ1-6; D may be TRBD1 (6 bases). This CDR3 region has 21 residues. V was shortened by 1 base and J by 0 bases, with 23 bases between the two germline ends. Germline V lookup: CDR1 SGDLS, CDR2 YYNGEE. CDR3 nucleotide sequence: TGTGCCAGCAGCGTAATGGTCGGAAAAGACAGGCGGAGCTCCTATAATTCACCCCTCCACTTT. Its translation: CASSVMVGKDRRSSYNSPLHF. The complete variable domain, with remaining parts taken from reference TRBV9 and TRBJ1-6, reads DSGVTQTPKHLITATGQRVTLRCSPRSGDLSVYWYQQSLDQGLQFLIQYYNGEERAKGNILERFSAQQFPDLHSELNLSSLELGDSALYFCASSVMVGKDRRSSYNSPLHFGNGTRLTVT.

The V and J genes are TRBV6-1 and TRBJ2-3; D perhaps matches TRBD1 (6 bases). Germline V gene lookup returns CDR1 MNHNS and CDR2 SASEGT. The V end lost 1 base, the J end lost 3 bases, and 8 bases lay between the germline ends. The CDR3 consists of 14 residues. The CDR3 DNA sequence: TGTGCCAGCAGTGAAGTAGGGGGAACAGATACGCAGTATTTT. It codes for CASSEVGGTDTQYF.

This clone has only one observation. V usage is TRBV19 and J usage is TRBJ1-2; possibly TRBD1 for D (5 bases). Per germline, CDR1 LNHDA and CDR2 SQIVND (reference sequence). The CDR3 contains 13 residues. Trimming took 7 bases from V and 5 from J, leaving 14 bases between them. CDR3 in DNA: TGTGCCAGTACAGACCTCCCAGGGTATGGCTACACCTTC. Translating gives CASTDLPGYGYTF.

V is TRBV2 and J is TRBJ1-2, with D perhaps matching TRBD1 (5 bases). Trimming removed 3 bases at V and 8 bases at J, with 13 bases between. This CDR3 has 13 amino acids. Per the germline V gene, CDR1 is SNHLY and CDR2 is FYNNEI. CDR3 amino acids: CASSDPGGGGYTF. CDR3 coding DNA: TGTGCCAGCAGTGACCCCGGGGGAGGAGGCTACACCTTC. Supplemented by reference TRBV2 and TRBJ1-2, the full variable domain reads EPEVTQTPSHQVTQMGQEVILRCVPISNHLYFYWYRQILGQKVEFLVSFYNNEISEKSEIFDDQFSVERPDGSNFTLKIRSTKLEDSAMYFCASSDPGGGGYTFGSGTRLTVV.

This rearrangement joins TRBV5-3 to TRBJ2-3; no reliable D call. TRBV5-3 is classed as an ORF, of uncertain function. Trimming removed 0 bases at V and 2 bases at J, with 7 bases between. This CDR3 is 14 amino acids long. The CDR3 sequence: CARSLEHYTDTQYF. The CDR3 nucleotides are TGTGCCAGAAGCTTGGAACATTACACAGATACGCAGTATTTT.

This clone occurred once. The V and J genes are TRBV7-3 and TRBJ2-2; 7 bases agree with TRBD2. Trimming cost V 2 bases and J 3 bases; bases outside gene matches: 9. Germline-derived CDR1 and CDR2 are SGHTA and FQGTGA. The CDR3 contains 17 residues. CDR3 coding DNA: TGTGCCAGCAGCTTATTCGGTCTAGCGGTGGACACCGGGGAGCTGTTTTTT. It yields the protein CASSLFGLAVDTGELFF.

V usage is TRBV3-1 (or the pseudogene TRBV3-2) and J usage is TRBJ1-4; 10 nucleotides match TRBD1. This CDR3 region has 16 residues. Looked up from germline, CDR1 is LGHDT and CDR2 is YNNKEL (reference sequence). V gave up 2 bases and J gave up 6 bases; unmatched junction bases: 6. Written as DNA, the CDR3 is TGTGCCAGCAGCCAAAGGTCGGGACAGGGGCATGAAAAACTGTTTTTT. This encodes CASSQRSGQGHEKLFF.

The chain is built from TRBV5-1 and TRBJ2-3; D might be TRBD1 (5 bases). The CDR3 is 14 amino acids. The V end was cut by 3 bases, the J end by 5 bases, with 13 bases between. Germline CDR1 and CDR2: SGHRS and YFSETQ. The CDR3 nucleotides read TGCGCCAGCAGCTCTGGGGCCTATGGAGATACGCAGTATTTT. Translation gives CASSSGAYGDTQYF.

The chain uses TRBV10-1 and TRBJ1-5; D not certain. The germline CDR1 and CDR2 sequences are WNHNN and SYGVQD (reference sequence). The V and J ends lost 2 bases and 7 bases respectively, with 9 bases between them. The CDR3 length is 13 residues. As DNA, the CDR3 is TGCGCCAGCAGTGAGAGTTTGGGCCAGCCCCAGCATTTT. Translated: CASSESLGQPQHF.

The chain combines TRBV15 with TRBJ1-4; possibly TRBD1 for D (5 bases). V was shortened by 8 bases and J by 8 bases, with 21 bases between the two germline ends. CDR3 length: 15 amino acids. Germline CDR1 LNHNV, CDR2 YYDKDF (reference sequence). CDR3 sequence: CATWGGPLYREKLFF. The CDR3 DNA reads as TGTGCCACCTGGGGGGGACCGTTGTACCGGGAAAAACTGTTTTTT. Full variable domain (remainder filled in from reference TRBV15 and TRBJ1-4): DAMVIQNPRYQVTQFGKPVTLSCSQTLNHNVMYWYQQKSSQAPKLLFHYYDKDFNNEADTPDNFQSRRPNTSFCFLDIRSPGLGDTAMYLCATWGGPLYREKLFFGSGTQLSVL.

The V and J genes are TRBV5-5 and TRBJ1-3; a weak D match, TRBD1 (5 bases). The germline CDR1 and CDR2 sequences are SGHKS and YYEKEE (reference sequence). This CDR3 has 15 residues. V dropped 0 bases and J dropped 4 bases, with 11 bases sitting between them. The DNA of the CDR3 is TGTGCCAGCAGCTTGGTAGGGGCTCCAGGAAACACCATATATTTT. It translates to CASSLVGAPGNTIYF.

The V call is TRBV6-6, the J call TRBJ2-5; 7 positions agree with TRBD1. This CDR3 contains 15 residues. The germline V gene has CDR1 MNHNY and CDR2 SVGAGI (reference sequence). V dropped 3 bases and J dropped 7; count of bases not matched to a gene: 11. The CDR3 bases are TGTGCCAGCAGTTATGAGGCGACAGGGCTGGGGACCCAGTACTTC. Amino acid sequence: CASSYEATGLGTQYF.

The chain employs TRBV29-1 and TRBJ2-5; 9 positions agree with TRBD1. The CDR3 sequence is 15 residues long. Germline CDR1 SQVTM, CDR2 ANQGSEA. V was clipped by 6 bases and J by 5 bases; unmatched bases: 13. The CDR3 here is CSVWDRESGGETQYF. CDR3 DNA sequence: TGCAGCGTCTGGGACAGGGAAAGTGGTGGGGAGACCCAGTACTTC.